Below are 6 T cell receptor beta chains sequenced from a single sample in a study of CD8 T cells in Susac syndrome. Reverse transcription of about 0.5 to 1 ug RNA used random hexamers. Each CDR3 protein gets one entry after TCRdb re-called the immunoSEQ multiplex PCR reads with MiXCR. The data contain about 180,000 distinct CDR3 sequences, around 94% of them seen just once; the ten biggest clones take up 0.085% to 0.1%. Source material: CD4+ T cells from PBMCs. The receptors stem from a human donor with Susac syndrome.

The rearrangement uses TRBV28 and TRBJ1-2, with D hard to call. Per germline, CDR1 MDHEN and CDR2 SYDVKM. The length of the CDR3 is 15 residues. Trimming shortened V by 8 bases and J by 3 bases, and 19 bases separated the two germline ends. The CDR3 here is CASHSGAGVDYGYTF. As DNA, the CDR3 is TGTGCCAGCCACAGCGGTGCGGGAGTAGACTATGGCTACACCTTC.

The chain carries TRBV18 and TRBJ2-5, with 8 bases lining up with TRBD1. Germline V gives CDR1 KGHSH, CDR2 LQKENI. Unmatched junction bases numbered 8, after V lost 5 bases and J lost 3 bases. The CDR3 covers 15 residues. CDR3 sequence: CASSTRQGSEETQYF. The CDR3 DNA sequence: TGTGCCAGCTCAACACGACAGGGGTCGGAAGAGACCCAGTACTTC.

This clonotype was counted once. V usage is TRBV7-2 and J usage is TRBJ2-1; TRBD2 matches at 12 bases. J lost 6 bases, V lost 3 bases, and 6 bases had no gene match. The CDR3 contains 16 residues. Germline CDR1 and CDR2: SGHTA and FQGNSA. CDR3: CASSFTGTSGFNEQFF. CDR3 DNA sequence: TGTGCCAGCAGCTTCACCGGGACTAGCGGGTTCAATGAGCAGTTCTTC.

The chain uses TRBV20-1 and TRBJ1-6, with TRBD1 matching over 10 bases. Germline V gene sequence: CDR1 DFQATT, CDR2 SNEGSKA (reference sequence). The CDR3 has 16 residues. V was pared by 1 base and J by 2 bases, with 2 bases of the junction left unmatched. The CDR3 protein is CSARGTGGTYNSPLHF. Written as DNA, the CDR3 is TGCAGTGCTAGAGGGACAGGGGGAACCTATAATTCACCCCTCCACTTT.

The V and J genes are TRBV25-1 and TRBJ2-1, with 10 bases identical to TRBD2. From germline, CDR1 is MGHDK and CDR2 SYGVNS. The CDR3 is made up of 15 amino acids. The trim removed 6 bases at V and 7 bases at J, leaving 9 bases unmatched. The DNA of the CDR3 is TGTGCCAGCAGAAGGCGACTAGCGGGTGCAAATGAGCAGTTCTTC. It codes for CASRRRLAGANEQFF. Full variable domain (outside the CDR3, taken from reference TRBV25-1 and TRBJ2-1): EADIYQTPRYLVIGTGKKITLECSQTMGHDKMYWYQQDPGMELHLIHYSYGVNSTEKGDLSSESTVSRIRTEHFPLTLESARPSHTSQYLCASRRRLAGANEQFFGPGTRLTVL.

This chain connects TRBV5-1 to TRBJ2-1, with 7 bases aligning to TRBD1. Germline V lookup: CDR1 SGHRS, CDR2 YFSETQ. The CDR3 is made up of 16 amino acids. Trimming removed 4 bases from V and 2 bases from J; junction bases left unmatched: 9. The CDR3: CASSLLTGATYNEQFF. The DNA of the CDR3 is TGCGCCAGCAGCCTACTTACAGGGGCAACCTACAATGAGCAGTTCTTC.